This T cell receptor (beta chain) was captured by sequencing in a study of CXCR3-negative and CXCR3-positive naive CD8 T cells. Across the whole study: Sequencing brought in 130 million to 150 million TRB reads altogether, and each library got about 1.5 +/- 0.3 million. Study-wide points: Comparison of naive cells showed more hydrophobic TRB CDR3s in CXCR3-positive than in CXCR3-negative naive cells. Relative to memory CD8+ cells, whose diversity was much lower, both naive subsets had comparably high diversity.

About this clonotype itself: The antigen is unknown.

Germline V gene data show CDR1 as MDHEN and CDR2 as SYDVKM. The CDR3 has 15 residues. It was by 5' RACE with UMI labels that the TRB cDNA libraries were prepared. From its re-call of the 5' RACE reads, TCRdb lists each CDR3 protein once, without DNA. Here the sample table reports over 95,000 distinct CDR3 sequences. V is TRBV28 and J is TRBJ1-5. The sequence was obtained from a human donor in good health. Some clones in this sample may be carry-over from other donors' samples. The sample taken for sequencing was naive CXCR3+ CD8+ T cells from blood. Regarding subset: CD45RO-CCR7+CD27+CD95- naive CD8+ T cells expressing CXCR3 (TNR3+). CDR3 region: CASSLITASNQPQHF.